The source of this T cell receptor (beta chain) is a study of blood T cell repertoires in COVID-19. Study overall: Samples taken during acute and convalescent COVID-19 were collected in the United States, Italy and Spain.

CDR1 is SQVTM, CDR2 ANQGSEA, per germline. The CDR3 is 13 amino acids. The V gene end was trimmed by 7 bases and the J gene end by 3 bases; junction bases not matched to a gene: 6. Sequencing used immunoSEQ multiplex PCR; TCRdb keeps in-frame clones, though not all of them. The repertoire includes 140,000 or so clones, about 80% of them detected once, and 3% to 4.5% sits in the top ten. The sample taken for sequencing was peripheral blood. The chain uses TRBV29-1 and TRBJ1-1; 9 positions agree with TRBD1. The TCR sequence derives from a man aged 70-80 years who had recovered from COVID-19. The CDR3 DNA is TGCAGCGCTAGACAGGGGGAGTACACTGAAGCTTTCTTT. Its translation: CSARQGEYTEAFF.